What follows is one TCR beta chain and its context. TCRdb processed the 5' RACE reads anew with MiXCR; each CDR3 protein has one entry. The sample records a few hundred thousand distinct CDR3 sequences, approximately 19% being singletons. This entry is derived from a study of T-cell memory formation after mild COVID-19. V dropped 2 bases and J dropped 4; count of bases not matched to a gene: 3. Per germline, CDR1 SQVTM and CDR2 ANQGSEA. This CDR3 spans 14 amino acids. The gene calls are TRBV29-1 and TRBJ2-5; 11 nucleotides line up with TRBD2. The sample taken for sequencing was PBMCs or a T cell subset sorted from them (not recorded which). This clonotype originated in a young man who had mild COVID-19 (a few samples of this study predate the infection). Cell type and time point are not known. This CDR3 is CSVELAGGGETQYF. The CDR3 DNA is TGCAGCGTTGAACTAGCGGGGGGTGGAGAGACCCAGTACTTC.